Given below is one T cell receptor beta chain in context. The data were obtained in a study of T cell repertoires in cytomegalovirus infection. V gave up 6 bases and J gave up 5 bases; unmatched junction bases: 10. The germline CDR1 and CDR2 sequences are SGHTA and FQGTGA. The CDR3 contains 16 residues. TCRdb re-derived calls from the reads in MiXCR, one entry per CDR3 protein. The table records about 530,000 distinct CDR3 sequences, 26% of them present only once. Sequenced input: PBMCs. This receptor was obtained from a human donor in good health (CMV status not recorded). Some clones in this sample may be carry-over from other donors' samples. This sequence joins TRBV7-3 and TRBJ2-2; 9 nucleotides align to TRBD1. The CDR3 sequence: CASRKSGDRDTGELFF. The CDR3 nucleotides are TGTGCCAGCAGAAAAAGCGGGGACAGGGATACCGGGGAGCTGTTTTTT. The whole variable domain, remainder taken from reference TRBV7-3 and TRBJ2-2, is GAGVSQTPSNKVTEKGKYVELRCDPISGHTALYWYRQSLGQGPEFLIYFQGTGAADDSGLPNDRFFAVRPEGSVSTLKIQRTERGDSAVYLCASRKSGDRDTGELFFGEGSRLTVL.